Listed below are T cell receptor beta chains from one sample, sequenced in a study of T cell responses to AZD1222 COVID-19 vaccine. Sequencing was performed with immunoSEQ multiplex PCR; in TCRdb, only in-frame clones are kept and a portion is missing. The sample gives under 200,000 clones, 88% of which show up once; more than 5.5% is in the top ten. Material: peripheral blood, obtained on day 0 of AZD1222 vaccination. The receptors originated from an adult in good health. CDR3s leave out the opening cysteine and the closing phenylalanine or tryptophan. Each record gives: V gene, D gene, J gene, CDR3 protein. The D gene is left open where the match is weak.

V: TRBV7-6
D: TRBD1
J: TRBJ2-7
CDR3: ASSSINRGRFYEQY

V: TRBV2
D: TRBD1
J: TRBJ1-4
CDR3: ASKPSGTGVDEKLF

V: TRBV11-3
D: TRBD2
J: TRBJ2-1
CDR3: ASSGTTDNEQF

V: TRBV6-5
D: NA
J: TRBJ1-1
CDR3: ASSRRGGTEAF

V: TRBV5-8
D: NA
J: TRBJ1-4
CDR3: ASSLWNGATNEKLF

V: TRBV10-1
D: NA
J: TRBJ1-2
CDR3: ASSESGGDGYGYT

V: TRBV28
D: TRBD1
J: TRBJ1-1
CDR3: ASSPATGRAF

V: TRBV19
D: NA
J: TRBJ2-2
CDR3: ASSRDTYTGELF

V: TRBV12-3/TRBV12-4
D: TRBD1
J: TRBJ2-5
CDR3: ASSAGGGETQY

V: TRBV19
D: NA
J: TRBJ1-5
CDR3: ASSIGRRNQPQH

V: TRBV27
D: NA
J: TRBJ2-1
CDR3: GGGGNEQF

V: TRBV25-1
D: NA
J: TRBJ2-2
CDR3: ASSAGRGWTGELF

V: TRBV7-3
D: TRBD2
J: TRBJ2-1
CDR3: ASSLSSGTYNEQF

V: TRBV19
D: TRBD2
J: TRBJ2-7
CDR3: ASGLAGSSYEQY

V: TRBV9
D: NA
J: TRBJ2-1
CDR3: ASSGGTDRPYNEQF

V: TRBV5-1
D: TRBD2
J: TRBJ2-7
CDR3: ASSFGLAGGYEQY

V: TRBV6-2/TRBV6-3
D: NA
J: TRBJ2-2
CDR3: ASSYFGGYTGELF

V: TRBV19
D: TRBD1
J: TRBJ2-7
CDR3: ASSAPGQASYEQY

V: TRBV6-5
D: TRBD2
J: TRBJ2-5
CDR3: ASSTLGGREETQY

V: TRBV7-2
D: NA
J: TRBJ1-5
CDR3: ASSFNWGAAQPQH

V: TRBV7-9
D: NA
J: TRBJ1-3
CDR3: ASSFPGVTGNTIY

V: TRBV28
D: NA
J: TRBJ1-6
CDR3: ASSRSDRYNSPLH

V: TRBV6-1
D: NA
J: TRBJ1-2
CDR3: ASSEFGGTNYGYT

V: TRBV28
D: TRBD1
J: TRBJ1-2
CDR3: ASRDLTGGNYGYT

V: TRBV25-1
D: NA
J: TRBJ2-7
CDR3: ASSAVLNEQY

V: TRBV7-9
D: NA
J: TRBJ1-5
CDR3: ASTHDGTNQPQH

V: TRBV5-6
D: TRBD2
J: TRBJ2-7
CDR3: ASSLDPLIRGGAHEQY

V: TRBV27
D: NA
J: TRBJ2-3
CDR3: ASSLYARVSDTQY

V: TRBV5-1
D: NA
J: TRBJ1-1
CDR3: ASSLDRLKATEAF

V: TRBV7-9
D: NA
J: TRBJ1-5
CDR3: ASSSDYGQGQPQH

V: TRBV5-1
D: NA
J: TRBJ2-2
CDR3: ASSLEGSGELF

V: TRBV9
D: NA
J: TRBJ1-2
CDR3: ASSRVGVNYGYT

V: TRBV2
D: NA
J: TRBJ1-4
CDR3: ASNEGINELLF

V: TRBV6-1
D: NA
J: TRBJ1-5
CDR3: ASSDGQPQH

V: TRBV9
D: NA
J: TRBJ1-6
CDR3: ARKYRGQKIPQAFHSSYNSPLH

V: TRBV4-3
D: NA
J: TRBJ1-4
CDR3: ASSQKGGGEKLF

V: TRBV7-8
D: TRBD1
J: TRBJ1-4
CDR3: ASSFGTVNEKLF

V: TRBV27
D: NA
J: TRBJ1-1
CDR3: ASSFSGSTEAF

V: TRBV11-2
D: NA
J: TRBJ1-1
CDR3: ASSAFRTAYEAF

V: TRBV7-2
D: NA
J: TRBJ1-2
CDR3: ASSLVWGDGYT

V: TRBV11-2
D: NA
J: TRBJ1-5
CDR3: ASSYSGQPQH

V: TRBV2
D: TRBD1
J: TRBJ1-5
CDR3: ASSEGQGAGQPQH